This T cell receptor beta chain was identified during a study of identical twins. Template switching added a universal primer site; cDNA carried unique molecular identifiers. TCRdb processed the 5' RACE reads anew with MiXCR; each CDR3 protein has one entry. The table has about 220,000 distinct CDR3 sequences, 7.5% seen once. Overall study findings and caveats: A lower insertion count was a feature of abundant cord blood beta clonotypes, with no such feature in memory repertoires. Zero-insertion analyses could be partly confounded by invariant MAIT and iNKT cells. Twins' excess sharing was less marked for out-of-frame beta sequences.

This clonotype was seen at least ten times. As yet, its antigen is unknown. Trimming removed 4 bases from V and 1 base from J, with 14 bases in between. Germline CDR1 is SGHDT and CDR2 is YYEEEE. The CDR3 totals 16 residues. The sample was also reused in another study, on yellow fever vaccine responses in identical twins.

The chain employs TRBV5-6 and TRBJ2-2, with D maybe TRBD1 (6 bases). This TCR was sampled from a woman younger than 35 in good health. Sequencing used memory (CD45RO+) T cells sorted from blood. The CDR3 loop reads CASSRRTERNTGELFF. CDR3 sequence (DNA): TGTGCCAGCAGCCGTCGGACAGAAAGGAACACCGGGGAGCTGTTTTTT.